This entry lists 8 T cell receptor beta chains sequenced from one sample in a study of cytomegalovirus exposure and HLA in healthy donors. Researchers ran the PCR with 60 Vbeta and 13 Jbeta primers. Sequenced by immunoSEQ multiplex PCR; TCRdb stores in-frame clones only, minus some. Of 150,000 to 200,000 clones listed, 70% to 85% are singletons. The sequenced sample was PBMCs. All receptors come from a boy younger than 10 in good health and CMV-seronegative.

V is TRBV2 and J is TRBJ1-1, with unresolved D. The V end was cut by 3 bases, the J end by 7 bases, with 12 bases between. The CDR3 covers 13 residues. Germline V gene data show CDR1 as SNHLY and CDR2 as FYNNEI. The CDR3 is CASSESVPGEAFF. The CDR3 nucleotides read TGTGCCAGCAGTGAGTCTGTTCCGGGTGAAGCTTTCTTT.

The count of this clone is one. The rearrangement joins TRBV19 to TRBJ1-1, with TRBD1 as a possible D gene (5 bases). This CDR3 region has 15 residues. Trimming left V 5 bases short and J 1 base short, with 14 bases between. Germline CDR1 LNHDA, CDR2 SQIVND (reference sequence). The CDR3, as DNA: TGTGCCAGTAGTCTCTTCAGGGCATCGAACACTGAAGCTTTCTTT. It codes for CASSLFRASNTEAFF.

This chain joins TRBV10-3 and TRBJ2-2; 10 bases fit TRBD1. The CDR3 runs 16 residues. Per germline, CDR1 ENHRY and CDR2 SYGVKD. After removal of 6 bases from V and 5 bases from J, the junction contained 9 bases not matched to a gene. This chain's CDR3 is CAIRAGTGDITGELFF. CDR3 DNA sequence: TGTGCCATCAGAGCCGGGACAGGGGATATAACCGGGGAGCTGTTTTTT.

A few counts support this clone. This chain joins TRBV10-3 and TRBJ2-3; 11 nucleotides agree with TRBD2. Trimming removed 9 bases from V and 1 base from J; junction bases left unmatched: 3. Germline V gene lookup returns CDR1 ENHRY and CDR2 SYGVKD. The length of the CDR3 is 14 residues. The CDR3 loop reads CAISGGAGTDTQYF. The DNA of the CDR3 is TGTGCCATTAGCGGGGGGGCCGGCACAGATACGCAGTATTTT.

This chain connects TRBV6-1 to TRBJ1-3; D might be TRBD1 (6 bases). The CDR3 totals 15 residues. Per the germline V gene, CDR1 is MNHNS and CDR2 is SASEGT. Trimming cost V 8 bases and J 4 bases, with 18 bases left between them. CDR3 in amino acids: CASARDGGRGNTIYF. For the CDR3, the DNA is TGTGCCAGCGCCAGAGACGGGGGGCGAGGAAACACCATATATTTT.

CDR3 coding DNA: TGTGCCAGCAGCCCCCTCCCCGCAGATACGCAGTATTTT. Translated: CASSPLPADTQYF. The chain couples TRBV7-3 to TRBJ2-3, with D unclear. The V gene lost 5 bases and the J gene lost 4 bases, with 10 bases spanning the gap. The CDR3 consists of 13 residues. The germline CDR1 and CDR2 sequences are SGHTA and FQGTGA.

This sequence joins TRBV7-9 and TRBJ2-1; D is perhaps TRBD2 (5 bases). The V end lost 4 bases, the J end lost 0 bases, and 10 bases lay between the germline ends. Germline V lookup: CDR1 SEHNR, CDR2 FQNEAQ (reference sequence). This CDR3 contains 15 residues. The CDR3 nucleotides are TGTGCCAGCAGCTGGAGGCGGAGCTCCTACAATGAGCAGTTCTTC. Translated: CASSWRRSSYNEQFF. Drawing the rest from reference TRBV7-9 and TRBJ2-1, the complete variable domain is DTGVSQNPRHKITKRGQNVTFRCDPISEHNRLYWYRQTLGQGPEFLTYFQNEAQLEKSRLLSDRFSAERPKGSFSTLEIQRTEQGDSAMYLCASSWRRSSYNEQFFGPGTRLTVL.

The chain joins TRBV30 to TRBJ2-7; TRBD1 is a possible D gene (7 bases). The CDR3 totals 15 residues. Trimming removed 2 bases from V and 7 bases from J, with 21 bases in between. CDR1 is GTSNPN, CDR2 SVGIG, per germline (reference sequence). In DNA form, the CDR3 reads TGTGCCTGGAGTCAAATTCAGGGGGGACATTGGGAGCAGTACTTC. As protein: CAWSQIQGGHWEQYF.